The clone carrying this T cell receptor beta chain was recorded a few times. Its antigen remains unidentified. V lost 6 bases, J lost 0 bases, and 2 bases stayed unmatched. Germline V gene lookup returns CDR1 MNHEY and CDR2 SMNVEV (reference sequence). The CDR3 is 15 amino acids. TCRdb reprocessed the 5' RACE reads with MiXCR, giving one entry per CDR3 protein. The sample has approximately 43,000 distinct CDR3 sequences; roughly a tenth are singletons. This sample is part of a study of spatial heterogeneity in lung cancer. Study as a whole: When follow-up PBMC samples existed, they were sequenced (at a median of around 2 years after resection). The library had UMIs, and each TCR and UMI pair averaged more than ten raw reads.

General study points: Ubiquitous expanded tumor TCRs were seen in blood more at resection than at follow-up.

As for time point: blood at routine non-recurrence follow-up after resection. Whole RNA obtained from tumor, nontumor lung or frozen PBMC underwent sequencing without sorting. The clonotype comes from a female donor with early-stage non-small cell lung cancer. The rearrangement joins TRBV27 to TRBJ1-3; 10 bases agree with TRBD1. The source material was PBMCs, sampled at follow-up. The chain's CDR3 is CASRRTGGSGNTIYF. In DNA, the CDR3 is TGTGCCAGCAGGCGGACAGGGGGCTCTGGAAACACCATATATTTT.